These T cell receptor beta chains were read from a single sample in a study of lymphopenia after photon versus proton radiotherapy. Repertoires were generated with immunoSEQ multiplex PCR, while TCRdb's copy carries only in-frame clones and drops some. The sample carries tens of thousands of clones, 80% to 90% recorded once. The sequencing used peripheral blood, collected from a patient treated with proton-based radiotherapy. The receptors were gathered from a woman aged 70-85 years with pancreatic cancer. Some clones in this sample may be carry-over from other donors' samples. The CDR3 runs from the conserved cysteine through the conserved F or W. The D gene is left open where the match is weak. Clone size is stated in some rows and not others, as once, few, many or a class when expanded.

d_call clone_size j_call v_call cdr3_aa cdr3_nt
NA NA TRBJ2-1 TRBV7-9 CASSLVGVSSYNEQFF TGTGCCAGCAGCTTAGTGGGTGTAAGCTCCTACAATGAGCAGTTCTTC
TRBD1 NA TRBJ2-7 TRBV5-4 CASSLGQGASYEQYF TGTGCCAGCAGCTTGGGACAGGGGGCATCCTACGAGCAGTACTTC
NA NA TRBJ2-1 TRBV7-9 CASSPSPHPENYNEQFF TGTGCCAGCAGCCCCAGTCCCCACCCGGAAAACTACAATGAGCAGTTCTTC
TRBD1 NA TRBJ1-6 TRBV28 CASRQRLRGDSPLHF TGTGCCAGCAGACAGAGGCTCAGGGGGGATTCACCCCTCCACTTT
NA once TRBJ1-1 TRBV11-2 CASSSSWGETEAFF TGTGCCAGCAGCTCATCCTGGGGAGAGACTGAAGCTTTCTTT
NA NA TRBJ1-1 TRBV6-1 CASSEEDVEAFF TGTGCCAGCAGTGAAGAGGATGTTGAAGCTTTCTTT
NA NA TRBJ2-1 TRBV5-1 CASSLEQGRPNEQFF TGCGCCAGCAGCTTGGAACAGGGACGTCCCAATGAGCAGTTCTTC
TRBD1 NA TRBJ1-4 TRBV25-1 CASRGQGGSNEKLFF TGTGCCAGCAGGGGACAGGGAGGGAGTAATGAAAAACTGTTTTTT
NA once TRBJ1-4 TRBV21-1 CASSKRRTISIEKLFF TGTGCCAGCAGCAAACGCAGGACCATAAGTATCGAAAAACTGTTTTTT
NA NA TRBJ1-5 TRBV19 CASSPSGNQPQHF TGTGCCAGTAGCCCATCAGGGAATCAGCCCCAGCATTTT
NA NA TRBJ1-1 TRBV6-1 CASSYRAPNTEAFF TGTGCCAGCAGCTACAGGGCGCCGAACACTGAAGCTTTCTTT
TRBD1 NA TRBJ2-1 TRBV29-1 CSVAKTGVNEQFF TGCAGCGTTGCCAAGACAGGGGTCAATGAGCAGTTCTTC
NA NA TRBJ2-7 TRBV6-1 CASRSVRGMAYEQYF TGTGCCAGCAGATCCGTTCGAGGGATGGCCTACGAGCAGTACTTC
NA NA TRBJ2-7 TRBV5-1 CASSFSGSYEQYF TGCGCCAGCAGCTTTTCCGGATCCTACGAGCAGTACTTC
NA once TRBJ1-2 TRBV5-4 CASSPAGGYGYTF TGTGCCAGCAGCCCCGCGGGGGGATATGGCTACACCTTC
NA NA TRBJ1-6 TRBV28 CASSTDIGSIYNSPLHF TGTGCCAGCAGTACTGACATCGGGAGTATCTATAATTCACCCCTCCACTTT
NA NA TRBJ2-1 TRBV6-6 CASSYSQGSYNEQFF TGTGCCAGCAGTTACTCGCAGGGATCCTACAATGAGCAGTTCTTC
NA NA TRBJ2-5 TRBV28 CASSYGTQPQETQYF TGTGCCAGCAGTTACGGGACCCAACCCCAAGAGACCCAGTACTTC
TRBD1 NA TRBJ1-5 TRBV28 CASQGQGVWSNQPQHF TGTGCCAGCCAGGGGCAGGGGGTGTGGAGCAATCAGCCCCAGCATTTT
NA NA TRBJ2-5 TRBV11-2 CASSFGQKETQYF TGTGCCAGCAGCTTTGGCCAGAAAGAGACCCAGTACTTC
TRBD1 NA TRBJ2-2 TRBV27 CASAPGGYTGELFF TGTGCCAGCGCACCAGGGGGCTACACCGGGGAGCTGTTTTTT
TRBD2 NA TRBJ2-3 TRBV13 CASSLEASGGADTQYF TGTGCCAGCAGCTTAGAGGCTTCGGGAGGGGCAGATACGCAGTATTTT
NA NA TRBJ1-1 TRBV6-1 CASTGAGVNTEAFF TGTGCCAGCACCGGGGCCGGGGTGAACACTGAAGCTTTCTTT
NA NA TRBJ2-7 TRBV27 CASSFIGTEQYF TGTGCCAGCAGTTTTATAGGGACCGAGCAGTACTTC
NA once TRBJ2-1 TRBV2 CASKSHKSRQEGTGWFF TGTGCCAGCAAGTCCCATAAATCGCGGCAGGAGGGGACCGGGTGGTTCTTC
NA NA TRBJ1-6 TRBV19 CASRPDSYNSPLHF TGTGCCAGTAGACCTGACTCCTATAATTCACCCCTCCACTTT
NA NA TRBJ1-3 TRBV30 CAWGAAGGNTIYF TGTGCCTGGGGCGCGGCCGGTGGAAACACCATATATTTT
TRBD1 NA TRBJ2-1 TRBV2 CASRADRDLYNEQFF TGTGCCAGCAGAGCGGACAGGGACCTCTACAATGAGCAGTTCTTC
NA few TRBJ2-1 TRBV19 CASSEHQREQFF TGTGCCAGTAGTGAACACCAGCGGGAGCAGTTCTTC
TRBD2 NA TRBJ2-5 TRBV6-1 CASSGLAGGETQYF TGTGCCAGCAGTGGACTAGCGGGAGGAGAGACCCAGTACTTC
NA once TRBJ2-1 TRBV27 CASSFWPPGGEQFF TGTGCCAGCAGTTTTTGGCCCCCCGGAGGTGAGCAGTTCTTC
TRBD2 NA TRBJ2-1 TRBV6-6 CASSKLAGGQFF TGTGCCAGCAGTAAACTAGCGGGAGGGCAGTTCTTC
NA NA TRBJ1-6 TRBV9 CASSRGGNSPLHF TGTGCCAGCAGCAGGGGTGGTAATTCACCCCTCCACTTT
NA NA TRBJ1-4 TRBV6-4 CASSDFAPGPTPLEEKLFF TGTGCCAGCAGTGATTTCGCCCCCGGCCCCACCCCTTTGGAGGAAAAACTGTTTTTT
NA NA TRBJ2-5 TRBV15 CATSSTGQETQYF TGTGCCACCAGCAGTACCGGCCAAGAGACCCAGTACTTC
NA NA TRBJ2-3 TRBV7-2 CASSFKAGSTDTQYF TGTGCCAGCAGCTTTAAGGCAGGTAGCACAGATACGCAGTATTTT
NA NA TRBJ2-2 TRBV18 CASSPTRNPGELFF TGTGCCAGCTCACCCACCAGAAATCCCGGGGAGCTGTTTTTT
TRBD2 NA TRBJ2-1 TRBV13 CASSSLTSGSGNEQFF TGTGCCAGCAGCTCTCTGACTAGCGGGAGTGGCAATGAGCAGTTCTTC
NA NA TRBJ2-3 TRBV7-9 CASSPLASTDTQYF TGTGCCAGCAGCCCCCTGGCTAGCACAGATACGCAGTATTTT
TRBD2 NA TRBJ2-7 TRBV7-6 CASSLEVTSTEQYF TGTGCCAGCAGCTTAGAAGTGACTAGCACCGAGCAGTACTTC
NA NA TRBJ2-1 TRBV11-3 CASSLEGLIDNEQFF TGTGCCAGCAGCTTAGAAGGGCTCATCGACAATGAGCAGTTCTTC
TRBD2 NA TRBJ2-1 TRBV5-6 CASSEAGGPFQFF TGTGCCAGCAGCGAAGCGGGAGGGCCTTTCCAGTTCTTC
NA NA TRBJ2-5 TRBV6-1 CASREWGETQYF TGTGCCAGCAGAGAGTGGGGCGAGACCCAGTACTTC
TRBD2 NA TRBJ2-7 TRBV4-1 CASSQGTGGGTYEQYF TGCGCCAGCAGCCAAGGGACCGGGGGGGGAACCTACGAGCAGTACTTC
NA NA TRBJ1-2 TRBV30 CAWSVTARGYTF TGTGCCTGGAGTGTAACCGCGCGGGGCTACACCTTC
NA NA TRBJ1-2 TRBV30 CAWNPSGNYGYTF TGTGCCTGGAATCCTAGCGGGAACTATGGCTACACCTTC
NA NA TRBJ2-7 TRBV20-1 CSARLVGEQYF TGCAGTGCCAGACTAGTAGGTGAGCAGTACTTC
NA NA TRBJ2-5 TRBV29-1 CSARLGGQETQYF TGCAGTGCGCGGCTGGGAGGTCAAGAGACCCAGTACTTC
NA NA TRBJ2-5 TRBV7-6 CASSLGSETQYF TGTGCCAGCAGCTTAGGGTCCGAGACCCAGTACTTC
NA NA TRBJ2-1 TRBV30 CAWSGGGKSYNEQFF TGTGCCTGGAGTGGAGGTGGGAAGAGTTACAATGAGCAGTTCTTC
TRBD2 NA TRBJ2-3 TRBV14 CASSQDPGTSGNPRNWGTQYF TGTGCCAGCAGCCAAGATCCCGGGACTAGCGGGAATCCGAGGAACTGGGGTACGCAGTATTTT
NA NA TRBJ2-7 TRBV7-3 CASSLAAGGAYEQYF TGTGCCAGCAGCTTAGCAGCGGGCGGTGCCTACGAGCAGTACTTC
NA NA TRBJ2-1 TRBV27 CASFGQGVLRGQFF TGTGCCAGTTTCGGCCAGGGAGTTCTTAGAGGGCAGTTCTTC
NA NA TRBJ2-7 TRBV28 CASSRGSWEQYF TGTGCCAGCAGTAGGGGATCTTGGGAGCAGTACTTC
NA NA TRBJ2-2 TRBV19 CASSIVEAGELFF TGTGCCAGTAGTATAGTTGAGGCCGGGGAGCTGTTTTTT
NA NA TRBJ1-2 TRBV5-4 CASSSQSAGSYGYTF TGTGCCAGCAGCTCCCAGTCAGCAGGGTCATATGGCTACACCTTC
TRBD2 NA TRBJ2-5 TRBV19 CASSLLWREQETQYF TGTGCCAGTTCCCTCCTATGGCGGGAGCAAGAGACCCAGTACTTC